This T cell receptor beta chain comes out of a study of T-cell reconstitution after alpha-beta-depleted transplantation in children. Preparation of the TCRbeta library involved a method that used unique molecular identifiers. Each CDR3 protein gets one entry after TCRdb re-called the PCR reads with MiXCR. The table has about 640,000 distinct CDR3 sequences, 16% seen once. Trimming pared 7 bases from V and 3 bases from J, leaving 16 bases between. CDR3 length equals 14 residues. Germline-derived CDR1 and CDR2 are LGHNT and FRNRAP. The sequence was collected from a human donor who donated a stem cell graft to a child with acute myeloid leukemia. This material consisted of PBMCs from the stem cell graft donor, taken from the stem cell graft. The genes are TRBV12-5 and TRBJ2-7; TRBD1 might be the D (5 bases). CDR3: CASAGQAINYEQYF. The CDR3 bases are TGTGCTAGTGCAGGACAAGCTATAAACTACGAGCAGTACTTC. The full variable domain, rest sourced from reference TRBV12-5 and TRBJ2-7, is DARVTQTPRHKVTEMGQEVTMRCQPILGHNTVFWYRQTMMQGLELLAYFRNRAPLDDSGMPKDRFSAEMPDATLATLKIQPSEPRDSAVYFCASAGQAINYEQYFGPGTRLTVT.